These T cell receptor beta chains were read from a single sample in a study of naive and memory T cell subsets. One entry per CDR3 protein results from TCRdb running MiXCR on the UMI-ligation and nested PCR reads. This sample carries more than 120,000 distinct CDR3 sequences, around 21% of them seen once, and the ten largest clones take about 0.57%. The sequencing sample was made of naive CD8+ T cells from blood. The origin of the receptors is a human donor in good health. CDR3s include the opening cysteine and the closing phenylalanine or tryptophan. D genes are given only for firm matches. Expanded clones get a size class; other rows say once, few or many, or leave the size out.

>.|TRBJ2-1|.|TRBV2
TGTGCCAGCTGGCAAACAACCTACAATGAGCAGTTCTTC
CASWQTTYNEQFF
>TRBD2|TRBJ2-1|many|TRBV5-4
TGTGCCAGCAGCCTGGGACTAGCCTACAATGAGCAGTTCTTC
CASSLGLAYNEQFF
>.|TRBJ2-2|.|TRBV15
TGTGCCACCAGCAGTGAACCGGGCCCCAGGGGCGGGGTGCTGTTTTTT
CATSSEPGPRGGVLFF
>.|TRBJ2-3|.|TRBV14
TGTGCCAGCAGCCAAGAGGAACTACCCGTAAGGGGCACAGATACGCAGTATTTT
CASSQEELPVRGTDTQYF
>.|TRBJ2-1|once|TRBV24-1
TGTGCCACCAGTGGGGGACTTGTATATAACAATGAGCAGTTCTTC
CATSGGLVYNNEQFF
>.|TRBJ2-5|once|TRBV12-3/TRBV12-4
TGTGCCAGCAGCCTGCCTGGAGTTCAAGAGACCCAGTACTTC
CASSLPGVQETQYF
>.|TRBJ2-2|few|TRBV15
TGTGCCACCAGCGGGCGGCTAGCGAACACCGGGGAGCTGTTTTTT
CATSGRLANTGELFF
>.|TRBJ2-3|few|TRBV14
TGTGCCAGCAGTCAAATTGGGCAGGCCACAGATACGCAGTATTTT
CASSQIGQATDTQYF
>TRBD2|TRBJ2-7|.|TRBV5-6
TGTGCCAGCAGCTTTAGCGGGAGATTGCACGAGCAGTACTTC
CASSFSGRLHEQYF
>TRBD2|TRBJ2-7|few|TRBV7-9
TGTGCCAGCAGCCAGTGGGTGGGCGGGAGACACGAGCAGTACTTC
CASSQWVGGRHEQYF
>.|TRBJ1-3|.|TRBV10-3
TGTGCCATCAGTGAGAGGCTGGAAGGGATCTTCGGAAACACCATATATTTT
CAISERLEGIFGNTIYF
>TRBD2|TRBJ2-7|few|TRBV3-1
TGTGCCAGCAGCTCCAGACCACTAGCGGCTCCGTACGAGCAGTACTTC
CASSSRPLAAPYEQYF
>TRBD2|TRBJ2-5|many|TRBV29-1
TGCAGCGTTGAAGGAACCTCCGGGAGGGCCTATGAGACCCAGTACTTC
CSVEGTSGRAYETQYF
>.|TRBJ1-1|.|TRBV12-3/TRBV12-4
TGTGCCAGCAGTTTGTGGGGATACAGGGTCCTGAACACTGAAGCTTTCTTT
CASSLWGYRVLNTEAFF
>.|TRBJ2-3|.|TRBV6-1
TGTGCCAGCGTTTTTGATACGCAGTATTTT
CASVFDTQYF
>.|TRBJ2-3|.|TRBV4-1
TGCGCCAGCAGCCAAGTCCCTAGCCGAGACACAGATACGCAGTATTTT
CASSQVPSRDTDTQYF
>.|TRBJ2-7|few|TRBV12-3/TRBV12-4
TGTGCCAGCACTGCGGGGACAGACCCCTACGAGCAGTACTTC
CASTAGTDPYEQYF
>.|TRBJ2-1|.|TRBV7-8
TGTGCCAGCAGCTTAGTACCCGCAGGCTCCTACAATGAGCAGTTCTTC
CASSLVPAGSYNEQFF
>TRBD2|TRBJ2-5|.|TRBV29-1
TGCAGCGTTGAGGACGGGGGACTAGCGGGAGCCCAAGAGACCCAGTACTTC
CSVEDGGLAGAQETQYF
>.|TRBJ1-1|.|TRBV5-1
TGCGCCAGCAGCCCCATGGACACTCTGAACACTGAAGCTTTCTTT
CASSPMDTLNTEAFF
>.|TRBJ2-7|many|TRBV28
TGTGCCAGCAGTCTCCTGGGTAACGAGCAGTACTTC
CASSLLGNEQYF
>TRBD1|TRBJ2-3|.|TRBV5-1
TGCGCCAGCAGCTTGGAAGGGACAGCCAGCGGCACAGATACGCAGTATTTT
CASSLEGTASGTDTQYF
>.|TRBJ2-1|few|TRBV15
TGTGCCACCAGCAGAGAGAGCGGGCGGGGTGAGCAGTTCTTC
CATSRESGRGEQFF
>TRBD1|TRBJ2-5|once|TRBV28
TGTGCCAGCAGTTTCGCGGACAGGGCGTACCAAGAGACCCAGTACTTC
CASSFADRAYQETQYF
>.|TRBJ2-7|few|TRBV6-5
TGTGCCAGCAGTTACTCTGTGTTCTACGAGCAGTACTTC
CASSYSVFYEQYF
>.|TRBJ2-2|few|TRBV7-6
TGTGCCAGCAGCTCCCGCGGTTCTAGACCCACCGGGGAGCTGTTTTTT
CASSSRGSRPTGELFF
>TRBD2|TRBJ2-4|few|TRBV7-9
TGTGCCAGCAGCCCGACTAGCGGACCTTTAGCCAAAAACATTCAGTACTTC
CASSPTSGPLAKNIQYF
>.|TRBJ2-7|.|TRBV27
TGTGCCAGCAGTTTTAGTCGGGGGTACGAGCAGTACTTC
CASSFSRGYEQYF
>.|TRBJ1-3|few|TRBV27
TGTGCCAGCAGTTTATCGTTGGGTTCTGGAAACACCATATATTTT
CASSLSLGSGNTIYF
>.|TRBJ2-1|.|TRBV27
TGTGCCAGCAGTTTATCGGCCGAGGGCCCTAGCTACAATGAGCAGTTCTTC
CASSLSAEGPSYNEQFF
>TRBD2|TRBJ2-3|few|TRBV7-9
TGTGCCAGCAGCCCCCTTGTAGCGGGAGGTTCAGATACGCAGTATTTT
CASSPLVAGGSDTQYF
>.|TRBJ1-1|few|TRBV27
TGTGCCAGCAGTCCTTTTGGGGCCACTGAAGCTTTCTTT
CASSPFGATEAFF
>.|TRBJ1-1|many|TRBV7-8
TGTGCCAGCAGCGTAGACGACAGGTCTGAAGCTTTCTTT
CASSVDDRSEAFF
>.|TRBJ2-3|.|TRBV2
TGTGCCAGCAGTGGGACTTTAGACGAGTACACAGATACGCAGTATTTT
CASSGTLDEYTDTQYF
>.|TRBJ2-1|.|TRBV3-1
TGTGCCAGCAGCCGAGTCAATGAGCAGTTCTTC
CASSRVNEQFF
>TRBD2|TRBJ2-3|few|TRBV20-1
TGCAGTGCTAGAGTGGCGGGAGGCACAGATACGCAGTATTTT
CSARVAGGTDTQYF
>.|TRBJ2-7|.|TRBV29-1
TGCAGCGTTGGGGGCCCAGGGAAGGTTTCCGAGCAGTACTTC
CSVGGPGKVSEQYF
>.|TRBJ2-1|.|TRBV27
TGTGCCAGCAGCGCACAGCCAGCAGAGCAGTTCTTC
CASSAQPAEQFF
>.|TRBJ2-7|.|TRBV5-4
TGTGCCAGCAGCTTGGCTCCGGGACATTACGAGCAGTACTTC
CASSLAPGHYEQYF
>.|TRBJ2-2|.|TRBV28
TGTGCCAGCAGTCCCATCTTGGACGGGGAGCTGTTTTTT
CASSPILDGELFF
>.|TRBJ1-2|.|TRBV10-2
TGCGCCAGTTTATCTTCGGGCAGGAGGGACTATGGCTACACCTTC
CASLSSGRRDYGYTF
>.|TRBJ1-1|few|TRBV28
TGTGCCAGCAGTTTGTCTGGACTGATGAACACTGAAGCTTTCTTT
CASSLSGLMNTEAFF
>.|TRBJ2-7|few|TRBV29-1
TGCAGCGTTTTATCCGGGATAGGGGAGCAGTACTTC
CSVLSGIGEQYF
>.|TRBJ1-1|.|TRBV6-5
TGTGCCAGCATAGGGTTCGGGACCAACACTGAAGCTTTCTTT
CASIGFGTNTEAFF
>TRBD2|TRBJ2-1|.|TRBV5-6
TGTGCCAGCAGCTTGCTAGCGGAGTGGGCGATCAAGGTCTTC
CASSLLAEWAIKVF
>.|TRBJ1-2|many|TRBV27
TGTGCCAGCAGTTTTGGGGGGAACTATGGCTACACCTTC
CASSFGGNYGYTF
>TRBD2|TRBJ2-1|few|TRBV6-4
TGTGCCAGCAGTAAACTAGCGGGACAATACAATGAGCAGTTCTTC
CASSKLAGQYNEQFF
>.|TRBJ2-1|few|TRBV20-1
TGCAGTGCTAGGCCTAGGGTTTCGAATAGCTACAATGAGCAGTTCTTC
CSARPRVSNSYNEQFF
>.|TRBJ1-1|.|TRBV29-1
TGCAGCGTTGAACAGAATAGGCTTGGCAGCACTGAAGCTTTCTTT
CSVEQNRLGSTEAFF
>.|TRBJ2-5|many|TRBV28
TGTGCCAGCAGTTTAGGTCAGCTGGCAGAGACCCAGTACTTC
CASSLGQLAETQYF
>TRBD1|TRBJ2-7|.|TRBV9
TGTGCCAGCAGCGTAGGGGACAGTCCCTACGAGCAGTACTTC
CASSVGDSPYEQYF
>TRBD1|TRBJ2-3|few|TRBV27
TGTGCCAGTAAACCGGGACAGGGAGGTATGGATACGCAGTATTTT
CASKPGQGGMDTQYF
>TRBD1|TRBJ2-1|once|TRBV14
TGTGCCAGCAGTAACGGACAGGGGTCCTACAATGAGCAGTTCTTC
CASSNGQGSYNEQFF
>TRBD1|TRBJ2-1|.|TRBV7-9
TGTGCCAGCAGCTCCTCGACAGGGTGGATATACAATGAGCAGTTCTTC
CASSSSTGWIYNEQFF
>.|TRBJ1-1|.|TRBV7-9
TGTGCCAGCAGCCTAACATCTGGGGCTGGCACTGAAGCTTTCTTT
CASSLTSGAGTEAFF